The clone carrying this T cell receptor beta chain was seen only a few times. This sample is part of a study of naive and memory T cell subsets. The beta constant-region primer was an equimolar mix of two oligonucleotides covering TRBC1 and TRBC2. The ligated cDNA underwent four PCR rounds using SP2 and nested alpha and beta constant-region primers. TCRdb itself ran the UMI-ligation and nested PCR reads through MiXCR, one entry per CDR3 protein. The sample lists 20,000 to 25,000 distinct CDR3 sequences; roughly 10% were seen once. This CDR3 has 12 amino acids. V lost 2 bases and J lost 6, with 5 bases in between. Germline V lookup: CDR1 MDHEN, CDR2 SYDVKM.

The receptor's source is a human donor in good health. Input material: central memory CD8+ T cells from blood. The chain employs TRBV28 and TRBJ1-5; no clear D. Written as DNA, the CDR3 is TGTGCCAGCAGTTTAAAGGGTCAGCCCCAGCATTTT. The encoded protein is CASSLKGQPQHF.